This is a list of T cell receptor beta chains from one sample in a study of CD8+ T cells in alopecia areata. The repertoire was sequenced with immunoSEQ multiplex PCR; TCRdb's copy has only in-frame clones and lacks some. The table shows approximately 120,000 clones, with 61% occurring only once. This specimen consisted of CD4+ T cells sorted from blood, obtained at week 4, from a patient treated with tofacitinib. The source of these receptors is a human donor with alopecia areata. Each CDR3 is given with its conserved first and last residue. Fields, in order: J gene, V gene, D gene, clone size, CDR3 protein, CDR3 DNA. D genes are given only for firm matches. Expanded clones get a size class; other rows say once, few or many, or leave the size out.

>TRBJ2-2|TRBV5-6|-|-
CASSSRAGELFF
TGTGCCAGCAGCTCGCGGGCCGGGGAGCTGTTTTTT
>TRBJ1-5|TRBV6-6|TRBD1|few
CASRQGASQPQHF
TGTGCCAGCAGGCAGGGGGCGAGTCAGCCCCAGCATTTT
>TRBJ2-6|TRBV11-2|-|-
CASSFLNVLTF
TGTGCCAGCAGCTTCCTCAACGTCCTGACTTTC
>TRBJ2-5|TRBV7-3|TRBD1|few
CASSPTRDRTQYF
TGTGCCAGCAGCCCCACTAGGGACAGAACCCAGTACTTC
>TRBJ2-5|TRBV5-1|TRBD2|few
CASSLDGTSGETQYF
TGCGCCAGCAGCTTGGATGGGACTAGCGGGGAGACCCAGTACTTC
>TRBJ1-2|TRBV5-1|TRBD1|-
CASSPGQGYGYTF
TGCGCCAGCAGCCCGGGACAGGGCTATGGCTACACCTTC
>TRBJ1-2|TRBV5-1|TRBD1|-
CASSFGTGLYGYTF
TGCGCCAGCAGCTTCGGGACAGGCTTATATGGCTACACCTTC
>TRBJ2-7|TRBV7-8|TRBD2|-
CASSLLGLANYEQYF
TGTGCCAGCAGCTTATTGGGACTAGCCAACTACGAGCAGTACTTC
>TRBJ2-7|TRBV7-8|TRBD1|-
CASSFPGQGPEQYF
TGTGCCAGCAGCTTCCCGGGACAGGGGCCCGAGCAGTACTTC
>TRBJ2-7|TRBV29-1|-|-
CSVAGGDYEQYF
TGCAGCGTTGCAGGGGGGGATTACGAGCAGTACTTC
>TRBJ2-7|TRBV18|TRBD1|-
CASSLNRGDEQYF
TGTGCCAGCTCACTGAACAGGGGGGACGAGCAGTACTTC
>TRBJ1-5|TRBV30|-|-
CAWSEGPNQPQHF
TGTGCCTGGAGTGAAGGGCCCAATCAGCCCCAGCATTTT
>TRBJ2-1|TRBV7-2|TRBD1|-
CASSMDRVNEQFF
TGTGCCAGCAGCATGGACAGGGTCAATGAGCAGTTCTTC
>TRBJ2-1|TRBV7-7|-|-
CASSSNIDNYNEQFF
TGTGCCAGCAGCTCCAATATAGACAATTACAATGAGCAGTTCTTC
>TRBJ1-2|TRBV30|-|-
CAWSVDGNYGYTF
TGTGCCTGGAGTGTGGACGGTAACTATGGCTACACCTTC
>TRBJ2-7|TRBV4-1|TRBD2|-
CASSQGRDSGYEQYF
TGCGCCAGCAGCCAGGGGAGGGACTCGGGCTACGAGCAGTACTTC
>TRBJ2-2|TRBV7-2|TRBD1|once
CASSWDRANTGELFF
TGTGCCAGCAGCTGGGACAGGGCGAACACCGGGGAGCTGTTTTTT
>TRBJ1-1|TRBV2|TRBD1|-
CASNAGGGSEAFF
TGTGCCAGCAACGCAGGGGGCGGTTCTGAAGCTTTCTTT
>TRBJ1-2|TRBV5-1|TRBD1|-
CASSAGDRINYGYTF
TGCGCCAGCAGCGCGGGGGACAGGATAAACTATGGCTACACCTTC
>TRBJ1-5|TRBV5-1|TRBD1|-
CASSPGQGSDSNQPQHF
TGCGCCAGCAGCCCGGGACAGGGGAGCGATAGCAATCAGCCCCAGCATTTT
>TRBJ1-2|TRBV6-6|-|-
CASSYPSDYGYTF
TGTGCCAGCAGTTATCCATCCGATTATGGCTACACCTTC
>TRBJ2-4|TRBV4-3|-|-
CASSATPWDIQYF
TGCGCCAGCAGCGCAACGCCCTGGGACATTCAGTACTTC
>TRBJ2-2|TRBV5-1|-|-
CASSLSGELFF
TGCGCCAGCAGCTTGTCCGGGGAGCTGTTTTTT
>TRBJ1-2|TRBV28|-|few
CASTLQGYGYTF
TGTGCCAGCACATTACAGGGCTATGGCTACACCTTC
>TRBJ2-3|TRBV30|-|-
CAWTKIRVDTQYF
TGTGCCTGGACCAAAATCAGGGTAGATACGCAGTATTTT
>TRBJ2-5|TRBV5-1|TRBD2|-
CASKDLAGGPETQYF
TGCGCCAGCAAGGATCTAGCGGGGGGGCCGGAGACCCAGTACTTC
>TRBJ2-7|TRBV4-2|TRBD2|few
CASLSGAYEQYF
TGTGCCAGCCTTAGCGGGGCCTACGAGCAGTACTTC
>TRBJ1-2|TRBV30|-|-
CAWTFRDSYGYTF
TGTGCCTGGACCTTCCGGGACTCTTATGGCTACACCTTC
>TRBJ2-3|TRBV5-6|-|-
CASSFEVTDTQYF
TGTGCCAGCAGCTTCGAGGTCACAGATACGCAGTATTTT
>TRBJ2-5|TRBV29-1|-|few
CSVVSDTRETQYF
TGCAGCGTTGTCTCGGACACTCGAGAGACCCAGTACTTC
>TRBJ1-5|TRBV29-1|-|-
CSVVTEVNQPQHF
TGCAGCGTTGTTACCGAAGTCAATCAGCCCCAGCATTTT
>TRBJ2-5|TRBV5-1|-|-
CASSPGETQYF
TGCGCCAGCAGCCCGGGGGAGACCCAGTACTTC
>TRBJ1-5|TRBV4-3|-|-
CASSQESNQPQHF
TGCGCCAGCAGCCAAGAGAGTAATCAGCCCCAGCATTTT